One TCR beta chain is described in this entry. Amplification started from genomic DNA. Amplification of the beta chain CDR3 used 30 forward and 13 reverse multiplex primers. TCRdb analysed the multiplex PCR reads with MiXCR anew, one entry per CDR3 protein. Among some 250,000 distinct CDR3 sequences, roughly 50% were seen once, and the ten largest hold about 13%. This sample is part of a study of type 1 and type 2 diabetes patients. After removal of 0 bases from V and 4 bases from J, the junction contained 7 bases not matched to a gene. The germline CDR1 and CDR2 sequences are MNHEY and SMNVEV (reference sequence). The CDR3 runs to 16 residues.

The TCR was taken from a man younger than 30 with type 2 diabetes. The chain carries TRBV27 and TRBJ2-5, with TRBD1 matching 8 bases. Material for sequencing was peripheral blood mononuclear cells (PBMCs). CDR3 sequence reads: CASSLSQGEIGETQYF. In nucleotides, the CDR3 is TGTGCCAGCAGTTTATCACAGGGGGAAATAGGAGAGACCCAGTACTTC.